This T cell receptor (beta chain) was sequenced for a study of graft-versus-host responses after intestinal transplantation. About the study: Each of the recipients got a multivisceral, liver-intestinal, or isolated intestinal transplant. Every recipient underwent anti-thymocyte globulin induction, then tacrolimus and steroids for about three years.

Germline CDR1 and CDR2: MRHNA and SNTAGT. Trimming cost V 6 bases and J 0 bases, with 11 bases left between them. CDR3 size: 14 residues. The study's findings and limits: Ileal or blood samples showed some GvH clones first, and such clones were also found in recipient marrow. Maximum circulating GvH clone levels tracked with early post-transplant HvG decreases.

Measured with immunoSEQ multiplex PCR; TCRdb has only the in-frame clones, and not every one. The sample has tens of thousands of clones; about nine tenths are singletons. This clone has just a few counts. Its antigen is still unknown. The chain couples TRBV6-4 to TRBJ1-1, with unresolved D. The material sequenced was unstimulated CD4+ T cells sorted from spleen or lymph node cells, taken before intestinal transplant. The sequence derives from a human donor who received an intestinal transplant. The CDR3 loop is CASSPDAVNTEAFF. CDR3 bases: TGTGCCAGCAGCCCGGACGCTGTGAACACTGAAGCTTTCTTT.